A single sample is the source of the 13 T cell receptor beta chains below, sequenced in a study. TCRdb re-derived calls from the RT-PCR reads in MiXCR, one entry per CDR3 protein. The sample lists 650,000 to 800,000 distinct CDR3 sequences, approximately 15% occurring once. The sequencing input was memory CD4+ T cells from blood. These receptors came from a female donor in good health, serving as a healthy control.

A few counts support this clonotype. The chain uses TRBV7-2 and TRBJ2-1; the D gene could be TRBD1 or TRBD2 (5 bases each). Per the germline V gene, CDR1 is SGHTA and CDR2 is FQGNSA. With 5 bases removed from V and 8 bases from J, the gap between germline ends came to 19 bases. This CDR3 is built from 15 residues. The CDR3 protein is CASSLARQVGDEQFF. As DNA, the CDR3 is TGTGCCAGCAGCCTCGCAAGGCAGGTGGGGGATGAGCAGTTCTTC.

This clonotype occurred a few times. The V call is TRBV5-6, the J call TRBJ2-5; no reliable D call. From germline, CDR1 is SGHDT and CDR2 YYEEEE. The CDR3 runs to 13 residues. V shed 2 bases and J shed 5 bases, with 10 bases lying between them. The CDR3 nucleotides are TGTGCCAGCAGCTTTAGGATAGGGGAGACCCAGTACTTC. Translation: CASSFRIGETQYF.

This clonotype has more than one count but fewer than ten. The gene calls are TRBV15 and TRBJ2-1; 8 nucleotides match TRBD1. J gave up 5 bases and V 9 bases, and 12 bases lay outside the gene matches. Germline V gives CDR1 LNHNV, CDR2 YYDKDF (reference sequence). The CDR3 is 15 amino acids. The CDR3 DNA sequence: TGTGCCACGGTTAGGACAGGGAGGAAAGACAATGAGCAGTTCTTC. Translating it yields CATVRTGRKDNEQFF.

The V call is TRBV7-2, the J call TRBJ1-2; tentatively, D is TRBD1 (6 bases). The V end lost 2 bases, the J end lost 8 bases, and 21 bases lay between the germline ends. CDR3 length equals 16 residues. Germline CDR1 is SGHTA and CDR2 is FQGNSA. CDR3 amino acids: CASSLFHQTGEDGYTF. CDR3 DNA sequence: TGTGCCAGCAGCTTATTTCACCAGACAGGTGAAGACGGCTACACCTTC.

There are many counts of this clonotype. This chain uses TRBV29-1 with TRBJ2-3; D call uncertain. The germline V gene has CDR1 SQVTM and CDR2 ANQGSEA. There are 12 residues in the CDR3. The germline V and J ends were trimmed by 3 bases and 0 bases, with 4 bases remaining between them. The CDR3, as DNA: TGCAGCGTTGAGGCAAGCACAGATACGCAGTATTTT. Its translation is CSVEASTDTQYF.

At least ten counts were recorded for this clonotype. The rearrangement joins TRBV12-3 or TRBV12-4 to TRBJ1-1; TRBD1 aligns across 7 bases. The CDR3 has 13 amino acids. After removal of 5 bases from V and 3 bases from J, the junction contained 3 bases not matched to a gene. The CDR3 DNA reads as TGTGCCAGCAGTCTGACAGGGTACACTGAAGCTTTCTTT. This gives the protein CASSLTGYTEAFF.

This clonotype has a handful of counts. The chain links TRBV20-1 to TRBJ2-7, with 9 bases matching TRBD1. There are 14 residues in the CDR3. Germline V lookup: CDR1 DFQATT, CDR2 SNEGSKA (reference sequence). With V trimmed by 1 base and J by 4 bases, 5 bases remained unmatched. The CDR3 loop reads CSARARQGEYEQYF. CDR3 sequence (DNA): TGCAGTGCTAGAGCTCGACAGGGGGAGTACGAGCAGTACTTC.

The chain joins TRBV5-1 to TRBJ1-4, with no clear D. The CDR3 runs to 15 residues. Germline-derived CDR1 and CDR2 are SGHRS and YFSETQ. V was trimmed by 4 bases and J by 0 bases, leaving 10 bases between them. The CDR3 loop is CASSPWGATNEKLFF. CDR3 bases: TGCGCCAGCAGCCCCTGGGGTGCAACTAATGAAAAACTGTTTTTT.

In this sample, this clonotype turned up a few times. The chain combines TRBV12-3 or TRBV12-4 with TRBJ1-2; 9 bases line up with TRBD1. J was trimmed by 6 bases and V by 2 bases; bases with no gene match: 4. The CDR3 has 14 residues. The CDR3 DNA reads TGTGCCAGCAGTTTATGGACAGGGGCCGATGGCTACACCTTC. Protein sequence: CASSLWTGADGYTF.

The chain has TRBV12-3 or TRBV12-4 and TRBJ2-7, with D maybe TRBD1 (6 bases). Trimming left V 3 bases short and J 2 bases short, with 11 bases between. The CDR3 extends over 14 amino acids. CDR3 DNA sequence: TGTGCCAGCAGTTTCGATGGGACAACCTACGAGCAGTACTTC. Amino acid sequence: CASSFDGTTYEQYF.

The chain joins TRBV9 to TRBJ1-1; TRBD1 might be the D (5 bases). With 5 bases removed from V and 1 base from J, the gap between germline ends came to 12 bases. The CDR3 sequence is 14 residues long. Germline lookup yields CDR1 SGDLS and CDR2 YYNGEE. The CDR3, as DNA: TGTGCCAGCAGTAAAGGGGAGACGAACACTGAAGCTTTCTTT. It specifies CASSKGETNTEAFF.

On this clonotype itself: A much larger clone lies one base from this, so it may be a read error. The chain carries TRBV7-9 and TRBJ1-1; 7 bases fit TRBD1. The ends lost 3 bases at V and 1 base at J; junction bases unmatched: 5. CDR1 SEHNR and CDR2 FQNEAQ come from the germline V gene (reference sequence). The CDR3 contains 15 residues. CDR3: CASSFRQGPNTEAFF. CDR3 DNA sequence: TGTGCCAGCAGCTTCCGACAGGGCCCGAACACTGAAGCTTTCTTT. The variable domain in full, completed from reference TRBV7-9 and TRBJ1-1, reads DTGVSQNPRHKITKRGQNVTFRCDPISEHNRLYWYRQTLGQGPEFLTYFQNEAQLEKSRLLSDRFSAERPKGSFSTLEIQRTEQGDSAMYLCASSFRQGPNTEAFFGQGTRLTVV.

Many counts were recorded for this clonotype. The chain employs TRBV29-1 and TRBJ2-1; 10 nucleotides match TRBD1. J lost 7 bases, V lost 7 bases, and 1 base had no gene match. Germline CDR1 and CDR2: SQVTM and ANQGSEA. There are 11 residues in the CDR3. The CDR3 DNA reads TGCAGCGGGGGACAGGGGAATGAGCAGTTCTTC. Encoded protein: CSGGQGNEQFF.